These 7 T cell receptor beta chains originate from one sample sequenced in a study of monozygotic twins with inflammatory bowel disease. From the 5' RACE reads, TCRdb lists one entry per CDR3 protein and no DNA. The sample has about 140,000 distinct CDR3 sequences; the top ten hold more than 1%. Sequences were obtained from blood. The receptors stem from a human donor with ulcerative colitis or Crohn's disease, or a healthy co-twin of an affected twin (not recorded which).

V and J are TRBV4-3 and TRBJ2-2. The CDR3 covers 16 residues. CDR1 is LGHNA, CDR2 YSLEER, per germline. CDR3 in amino acids: CASSHISRRNTGELFF.

The chain carries TRBV7-3 and TRBJ2-5. There are 13 residues in the CDR3. The germline V gene has CDR1 SGHTA and CDR2 FQGTGA. The CDR3 loop reads CASSRVGSETQYF.

This chain joins TRBV11-2 and TRBJ1-1; absent DNA, TCRdb's TRBD1 call cannot be checked. Looked up from germline, CDR1 is SGHAT and CDR2 is FQNNGV. The CDR3 totals 14 residues. CDR3 region: CASSSPQNYTEAFF.

This chain connects TRBV5-1 to TRBJ1-2. CDR1 SGHRS and CDR2 YFSETQ come from the germline V gene. This CDR3 comprises 14 residues. The CDR3 sequence is CASSLESSVYGYTF.

The J gene is TRBJ2-1, the V gene TRBV10-3. CDR1 is ENHRY and CDR2 is SYGVKD in the germline V gene. The length of the CDR3 is 16 residues. The CDR3 here is CAISESIGRAYNEQFF.

The genes are TRBV9 and TRBJ1-3. The CDR3 totals 14 residues. CDR1 is SGDLS, CDR2 YYNGEE, per germline. CDR3 loop: CASSDRPAGNTIYF. Combining the CDR3 with reference TRBV9 and TRBJ1-3 gives the whole variable domain DSGVTQTPKHLITATGQRVTLRCSPRSGDLSVYWYQQSLDQGLQFLIQYYNGEERAKGNILERFSAQQFPDLHSELNLSSLELGDSALYFCASSDRPAGNTIYFGEGSWLTVV.

The rearrangement joins TRBV5-4 to TRBJ2-7; checking the TCRdb D call of TRBD2 is not possible without DNA. The CDR3 consists of 15 residues. Germline CDR1 is SGHNT and CDR2 is YYREEE (reference sequence). This chain's CDR3 is CASSLEASGSKAQYF.